This passage covers 4 T cell receptor beta chains from one sample sequenced in a study of CD8 T cells in Susac syndrome. RNA amounts of about 0.45 to 1 ug underwent reverse transcription with random hexamers. Each CDR3 protein gets one entry after TCRdb re-called the immunoSEQ multiplex PCR reads with MiXCR. The top ten hold less than 0.95% of the sample, which has about 53,000 distinct CDR3 sequences, 95% seen once. The sequenced sample consisted of CD8+ T cells from PBMCs. These receptors were obtained from a human donor with Susac syndrome.

V and J are TRBV30 and TRBJ2-7, with D tentatively TRBD1 (5 bases). The germline V gene has CDR1 GTSNPN and CDR2 SVGIG (reference sequence). The V end was cut by 4 bases, the J end by 4 bases, with 11 bases between. The CDR3 sequence is 12 residues long. CDR3 region: CAWTAGRYEQYF. CDR3 nucleotides: TGTGCCTGGACTGCAGGGCGGTACGAGCAGTACTTC.

The V gene is TRBV12-3 or TRBV12-4, the J gene TRBJ2-3, with D unresolved. The CDR3 is 15 amino acids. V lost 1 base, J lost 1 base, and 9 bases lay in between. In DNA form, the CDR3 reads TGTGCCAGCAGTTTAGTCTCTTCTGGCACAGATACGCAGTATTTT. Translating gives CASSLVSSGTDTQYF.

This sequence joins TRBV19 and TRBJ1-5; unclear D gene. The germline V and J ends were trimmed by 2 bases and 4 bases, with 3 bases remaining between them. The germline V gene encodes CDR1 LNHDA and CDR2 SQIVND (reference sequence). This CDR3 comprises 12 residues. The CDR3 DNA is TGTGCCAGTAGTATAATAAATCAGCCCCAGCATTTT. Translating it yields CASSIINQPQHF.

The J gene is TRBJ2-5, the V gene TRBV7-9, with D possibly being TRBD1 (7 bases). The CDR3 totals 17 residues. Germline CDR1 is SEHNR and CDR2 is FQNEAQ (reference sequence). The CDR3 loop is CATNKNLDRSLAFTQYF. For the CDR3, the DNA is TGTGCAACCAACAAAAATTTGGACAGGTCCCTAGCGTTTACCCAGTACTTC.